The clone carrying this TCR beta chain was seen once. This entry belongs to a study of blood T cell repertoires in COVID-19. The wider study: Nucleic acid was either cDNA or gDNA, and it came from T cells, B-cell-depleted T cells, or PBMCs.

Profiling relied on immunoSEQ multiplex PCR, and the TCRdb table lists in-frame clones only, not all of them. The profile shows a few hundred thousand clones, roughly 85% of them singletons. The CDR3 is 17 amino acids. CDR1 and CDR2 (germline): SGHNT, YENEEA. V shed 4 bases and J 9 bases; nucleotides not matched to a gene: 14. Study members were between roughly 18 and 100 years old and lived in over 20 US regions. The genes are TRBV11-3 and TRBJ2-1, with TRBD2 matching over 11 bases. Sequenced material: PBMCs or T cells enriched from blood (not recorded which). The receptor was derived from a man aged 35 to 55 who had recovered from COVID-19. The CDR3 coding sequence is TGTGCCAGCAGCTCCCGTAAGACTAGCGGGATTCAAGGTGAGCAGTTCTTC. This codes for CASSSRKTSGIQGEQFF.